This is a list of T cell receptor beta chains from one sample in a study of blood T cell repertoires in COVID-19. Assay used: immunoSEQ multiplex PCR; TCRdb lists only in-frame clones, some missing. The table has 95,000 to 150,000 clones, 80% to 90% seen once. The sequencing sample was made of peripheral blood. The receptors originated from a man aged 35 to 55 with acute or convalescent COVID-19. CDR3s include the opening cysteine and the closing phenylalanine or tryptophan.

CDR3aa | v_gene
CASSPGRALNTEAFF | TRBV5-1
CASSSNSGQGAVGSAYYEQYF | TRBV27
CSVPAGNEQFF | TRBV29-1
CASSDFRGPGYNSPLHF | TRBV27
CASSDTVNTIYF | TRBV6-1
CASSSTRGRTYGYTF | TRBV7-2
CATRGRGGYTF | TRBV12-3/TRBV12-4
CASAGGLSGNTIYF | TRBV7-2
CASSWGQVNQPQHF | TRBV5-8
CASSLEAGGSEQYF | TRBV5-4
CASSPSGQYGNTIYF | TRBV4-1
CASSGGTVNTEAFF | TRBV19
CASGPGQSYEQYF | TRBV27
CASSLNPQGAGANVLTF | TRBV5-1
CASSGGTGENYGYTF | TRBV10-1
CASSWSGGPNEQFF | TRBV6-4
CASSRFSGGYNQPQHF | TRBV11-2
CASSQGTALGSPLHF | TRBV9
CASSPPGFNQPQHF | TRBV7-6
CASSLTPSGGRRETQYF | TRBV7-3
CASSQDRSGNTIYF | TRBV14
CASSLGQGLDDEQFF | TRBV11-3
CASSYRGAGNTIYF | TRBV6-5
CASRDGSSGNTIYF | TRBV27
CASSYGDRGKNIQYF | TRBV9